One and the same sample provided the 30 T cell receptor beta chains below, sequenced in a study of T-cell reconstitution after alpha-beta-depleted transplantation in children. Unique molecular identifiers were incorporated when the TCRbeta library was constructed. TCRdb used MiXCR to reprocess the PCR reads, holding one entry per CDR3 protein. The repertoire holds roughly 570,000 distinct CDR3 sequences, with 27% as singletons. Sequencing used PBMCs, obtained before TCRalphabeta/CD19-depleted stem cell transplant. All receptors come from a boy under two years old with Wiskott-Aldrich syndrome, due to receive a stem cell transplant.

The chain links TRBV6-1 to TRBJ2-1; a possible D gene is TRBD2 (6 bases). Per the germline V gene, CDR1 is MNHNS and CDR2 is SASEGT. The CDR3 runs 14 residues. V dropped 6 bases and J dropped 4 bases, with 13 bases sitting between them. As DNA, the CDR3 is TGTGCCAGCAGACCGGGACTGCAATACAATGAGCAGTTCTTC. This sequence encodes CASRPGLQYNEQFF.

The chain combines TRBV3-1 with TRBJ2-2, with D hard to call. Germline loops: CDR1 LGHDT, CDR2 YNNKEL (reference sequence). V was trimmed by 4 bases and J by 7 bases, leaving 7 bases between them. There are 12 residues in the CDR3. The CDR3 coding sequence is TGTGCCAGCAGCCGTGGGTACGGGGAGCTGTTTTTT. Protein sequence: CASSRGYGELFF.

The chain recombines TRBV4-2 with TRBJ2-5, with 11 bases identical to TRBD2. Trimming took 1 base from V and 2 from J; bases not matched to a gene: 9. This CDR3 comprises 18 residues. From germline, CDR1 is LGHNA and CDR2 YNFKEQ. DNA for the CDR3: TGTGCCAGCAGCCAAGTGGCAACCGGGACTAGCGGACAAGAGACCCAGTACTTC. Translation: CASSQVATGTSGQETQYF.

This clonotype was seen a few times. This chain links TRBV29-1 with TRBJ2-7, with 9 bases aligning to TRBD1. The CDR3 length is 14 residues. The ends lost 2 bases at V and 7 bases at J; junction bases unmatched: 9. The germline CDR1 and CDR2 sequences are SQVTM and ANQGSEA. The CDR3 protein is CSVEIGTGTPEQYF. CDR3 bases: TGCAGCGTTGAAATCGGGACAGGGACTCCTGAGCAGTACTTC.

J is TRBJ2-3 and V is TRBV20-1, with TRBD2 as a possible D gene (5 bases). The CDR3 loop spans 13 amino acids. The V gene lost 6 bases and the J gene lost 2 bases, with 12 bases spanning the gap. Germline CDR1 reads DFQATT; CDR2 reads SNEGSKA (reference sequence). The CDR3 DNA follows: TGCAGTGCCCCAGACTATTACACAGATACGCAGTATTTT. Translating it yields CSAPDYYTDTQYF.

This chain uses TRBV7-9 with TRBJ2-1, with D perhaps assigned TRBD1 or TRBD2 (6 bases each). The CDR3 sequence is 16 residues long. Germline V gene sequence: CDR1 SEHNR, CDR2 FQNEAQ (reference sequence). V shed 1 base and J shed 9 bases, with 19 bases lying between them. As DNA, the CDR3 is TGTGCCAGCAGCTTAGTAGTCCCACAGGGACTTAGTGAGCAGTTCTTC. This gives the protein CASSLVVPQGLSEQFF. Complete variable domain (other parts from reference TRBV7-9 and TRBJ2-1): DTGVSQNPRHKITKRGQNVTFRCDPISEHNRLYWYRQTLGQGPEFLTYFQNEAQLEKSRLLSDRFSAERPKGSFSTLEIQRTEQGDSAMYLCASSLVVPQGLSEQFFGPGTRLTVL.

This chain joins TRBV5-1 and TRBJ1-2, with D tentatively TRBD1 (5 bases). CDR3 size: 15 residues. Germline lookup yields CDR1 SGHRS and CDR2 YFSETQ. V was cut by 0 bases and J by 2 bases, with 11 bases left in between. CDR3 region: CASSLGAQGNYGYTF. Written as DNA, the CDR3 is TGCGCCAGCAGCTTGGGGGCCCAGGGAAACTATGGCTACACCTTC.

The chain employs TRBV20-1 and TRBJ1-4; D remains unclear. The CDR3 contains 14 residues. V was shortened by 3 bases and J by 8 bases, with 16 bases between the two germline ends. Germline V gives CDR1 DFQATT, CDR2 SNEGSKA (reference sequence). The CDR3 DNA follows: TGCAGTGCTAGGCTAAGCCCGAAAAACGAAAAACTGTTTTTT. This codes for CSARLSPKNEKLFF.

The V call is TRBV28, the J call TRBJ2-7, with D possibly matching TRBD2 (5 bases). CDR1 is MDHEN and CDR2 is SYDVKM in the germline V gene. Trimming took 6 bases from V and 3 from J, leaving 12 bases between them. The CDR3 contains 13 residues. CDR3 DNA sequence: TGTGCCAGCAGGTTGCGGGCCTTCTACGAGCAGTACTTC. As protein: CASRLRAFYEQYF.

The chain is built from TRBV5-1 and TRBJ2-7; perhaps TRBD1 as D (5 bases). Germline loops: CDR1 SGHRS, CDR2 YFSETQ. CDR3 length: 16 residues. V was clipped by 4 bases and J by 2 bases, with 19 bases between them. The CDR3 is CASSLYTDSLAYEQYF. The CDR3 DNA reads TGCGCCAGCAGCCTCTACACCGACAGCCTTGCCTACGAGCAGTACTTC.

The chain links TRBV29-1 to TRBJ2-1; D gene uncertain. The length of the CDR3 is 10 residues. V was cut by 3 bases and J by 6 bases, with 3 bases left in between. CDR1 SQVTM and CDR2 ANQGSEA come from the germline V gene. The CDR3 region is CSVEVNEQFF. CDR3 coding DNA: TGCAGCGTTGAGGTCAATGAGCAGTTCTTC.

This sequence joins TRBV12-3 or TRBV12-4 and TRBJ1-2; tentative D call: TRBD1 (6 bases). The CDR3 is 14 amino acids. Trimming pared 5 bases from V and 2 bases from J, leaving 12 bases between. CDR3 nucleotide sequence: TGTGCCAGCAGTCCGACAGGACAGAACTATGGCTACACCTTC. Translation: CASSPTGQNYGYTF.

This chain links TRBV4-3 with TRBJ1-1, with D perhaps matching TRBD1 (5 bases). Germline CDR1 and CDR2: LGHNA and YSLEER. The V and J ends lost 0 bases and 5 bases respectively, with 10 bases between them. The CDR3 runs to 14 residues. The CDR3 sequence: CASSQEGGWTEAFF. In DNA form, the CDR3 reads TGCGCCAGCAGCCAAGAGGGGGGGTGGACTGAAGCTTTCTTT.

V and J are TRBV12-3 or TRBV12-4 and TRBJ1-5, with a tentative D call TRBD1 (5 bases). CDR3 length: 13 residues. V was clipped by 2 bases and J by 7 bases, with 9 bases between them. CDR3 loop: CASSLQGRQPQHF. CDR3 DNA: TGTGCCAGCAGTTTACAGGGCCGCCAGCCCCAGCATTTT.

This chain uses TRBV7-2 with TRBJ2-1; D unclear. The germline V gene has CDR1 SGHTA and CDR2 FQGNSA. This CDR3 has 12 residues. Trimming removed 3 bases from V and 9 bases from J, with 9 bases in between. The CDR3 DNA sequence: TGTGCCAGCAGCTTCCTGGGTCGTGAGCAGTTCTTC. It translates to CASSFLGREQFF.

This chain links TRBV12-3 or TRBV12-4 with TRBJ1-1, with a possible D match to TRBD1 (6 bases). This CDR3 is 14 amino acids long. V lost 5 bases and J lost 6, with 16 bases in between. This CDR3 is CASSEQGRYAEAFF. The CDR3 region has the DNA TGTGCCAGCAGTGAACAGGGAAGATATGCTGAAGCTTTCTTT.

The chain combines TRBV6-2 or TRBV6-3 with TRBJ2-1; D call uncertain. The CDR3 is 16 residues long. Germline CDR1 reads MNHEY; CDR2 reads SVGEGT. The V and J ends lost 2 bases and 0 bases respectively, with 11 bases between them. The CDR3 sequence: CASSYVGGISYNEQFF. The CDR3 coding sequence is TGTGCCAGCAGTTACGTCGGCGGAATCTCCTACAATGAGCAGTTCTTC.

There are many counts of this clonotype. The chain employs TRBV7-8 and TRBJ2-1, with 8 bases identical to TRBD1. Germline CDR1 reads SGHVS; CDR2 reads FQNEAQ. CDR3 length: 18 residues. The trim removed 5 bases at V and 4 bases at J, leaving 16 bases unmatched. The CDR3 here is CASSPAGGGVPGYNEQFF. The CDR3 DNA reads TGTGCCAGCAGCCCCGCAGGGGGCGGGGTCCCGGGGTACAATGAGCAGTTCTTC.

J is TRBJ1-1 and V is TRBV19; D not resolved. Germline V gives CDR1 LNHDA, CDR2 SQIVND (reference sequence). The V end was cut by 6 bases, the J end by 1 base, with 15 bases between. The CDR3 contains 15 residues. As DNA, the CDR3 is TGTGCCAGTAGATTGGACGGTGCAGGGAACACTGAAGCTTTCTTT. This gives the protein CASRLDGAGNTEAFF.

The chain recombines TRBV5-1 with TRBJ2-1, with 9 bases aligning to TRBD2. The CDR3 has 16 residues. Unmatched junction bases numbered 8, after V lost 4 bases and J lost 3 bases. Germline values: CDR1 SGHRS, CDR2 YFSETQ. CDR3 bases: TGCGCCAGCAGCCCCTCAGCGGGAGGCTACTACAATGAGCAGTTCTTC. Translating gives CASSPSAGGYYNEQFF.

J is TRBJ2-3 and V is TRBV5-4; a possible D gene is TRBD2 (6 bases). The V and J ends lost 0 bases and 2 bases respectively, with 16 bases between them. The length of the CDR3 is 17 residues. Germline values: CDR1 SGHNT, CDR2 YYREEE (reference sequence). For the CDR3, the DNA is TGTGCCAGCAGCTTGGGGGGGGTGGCTTCCACCACAGATACGCAGTATTTT. It encodes CASSLGGVASTTDTQYF. Variable domain in full (rest from reference TRBV5-4 and TRBJ2-3): ETGVTQSPTHLIKTRGQQVTLRCSSQSGHNTVSWYQQALGQGPQFIFQYYREEENGRGNFPPRFSGLQFPNYSSELNVNALELDDSALYLCASSLGGVASTTDTQYFGPGTRLTVL.

The genes are TRBV2 and TRBJ2-1; possible D gene TRBD1, 5 bases. This CDR3 contains 12 residues. Germline V gene data show CDR1 as SNHLY and CDR2 as FYNNEI. V was clipped by 4 bases and J by 12 bases, with 13 bases between them. This chain's CDR3 is CASSVHQGWQFF. In DNA, the CDR3 is TGTGCCAGCAGTGTACACCAGGGATGGCAGTTCTTC.

This clonotype was counted a few times. V and J are TRBV12-3 or TRBV12-4 and TRBJ2-1, with 12 bases identical to TRBD2. The CDR3 has 15 residues. The ends lost 6 bases at V and 5 bases at J; junction bases unmatched: 5. The CDR3, as DNA: TGTGCCAGCAGACAGAGACTAGCGGGAGACAATGAGCAGTTCTTC. Protein: CASRQRLAGDNEQFF.

This clonotype was seen only once. The rearrangement joins TRBV3-1 to TRBJ1-3, with 8 nucleotides matching TRBD1. The ends lost 4 bases at V and 4 bases at J; junction bases unmatched: 12. This CDR3 contains 17 residues. The germline CDR1 and CDR2 sequences are LGHDT and YNNKEL (reference sequence). CDR3 sequence (DNA): TGTGCCAGCAGCCGACCCGGACAGGGAGGACTGGGAAACACCATATATTTT. Amino acids: CASSRPGQGGLGNTIYF.

CDR3 nucleotides: TGTGCCAGCACCCTTAGGGGGAGCGGGGAGCTGTTTTTT. Translated: CASTLRGSGELFF. V and J are TRBV28 and TRBJ2-2; TRBD1 might be the D (6 bases). Germline CDR1 and CDR2: MDHEN and SYDVKM. Deletions cut 7 bases from V and 7 bases from J, with 13 bases between. The CDR3 is 13 amino acids.

V usage is TRBV20-1 and J usage is TRBJ1-1, with 8 bases identical to TRBD1. Germline loops: CDR1 DFQATT, CDR2 SNEGSKA (reference sequence). The CDR3 runs 15 residues. Trimming at V came to 2 bases and at J to 3 bases, leaving 8 bases not matched to a gene. In nucleotides, the CDR3 is TGCAGTGCTAGAATCAGGGGGCTAAGGTACACTGAAGCTTTCTTT. Its translation is CSARIRGLRYTEAFF.

In its sample, this clonotype was seen a few times. V usage is TRBV27 and J usage is TRBJ2-7; 8 positions match TRBD1. J was trimmed by 4 bases and V by 2 bases; bases with no gene match: 4. Germline V gene data show CDR1 as MNHEY and CDR2 as SMNVEV (reference sequence). CDR3 size: 14 residues. In nucleotides, the CDR3 is TGTGCCAGCAGTTTAGGGGGACAGGAATACGAGCAGTACTTC. This codes for CASSLGGQEYEQYF.

The CDR3 is CASTRARGDYGYTF. Here the CDR3 DNA reads TGTGCCAGCACCCGCGCTAGGGGGGATTATGGCTACACCTTC. The chain has TRBV9 and TRBJ1-2, with D maybe TRBD1 (6 bases). The germline V gene has CDR1 SGDLS and CDR2 YYNGEE. The CDR3 totals 14 residues. Trimming removed 6 bases from V and 5 bases from J, with 17 bases in between.

This clonotype showed up just a few times. The CDR3 loop is CASRLGFGVGARERQYF. The CDR3 region has the DNA TGTGCCAGCAGATTGGGCTTTGGGGTAGGGGCTCGTGAGAGACAGTACTTC. This chain connects TRBV12-3 or TRBV12-4 to TRBJ2-7, with D possibly being TRBD1 (5 bases). There are 17 residues in the CDR3. V shed 6 bases and J shed 10 bases, with 31 bases lying between them.

This clonotype was counted between two and nine times. The CDR3 DNA reads as TGCGCCAGCAGCTTTTATACTCCGAACACCGGGGAGCTGTTTTTT. It is translated as CASSFYTPNTGELFF. The chain uses TRBV5-1 and TRBJ2-2; D is ambiguous. Per the germline V gene, CDR1 is SGHRS and CDR2 is YFSETQ. The V end was cut by 2 bases, the J end by 0 bases, with 8 bases between. The CDR3 is made up of 15 amino acids. The full variable domain, with the rest looked up from reference TRBV5-1 and TRBJ2-2, is KAGVTQTPRYLIKTRGQQVTLSCSPISGHRSVSWYQQTPGQGLQFLFEYFSETQRNKGNFPGRFSGRQFSNSRSEMNVSTLELGDSALYLCASSFYTPNTGELFFGEGSRLTVL.